Each of the 2 T cell receptor beta chains below was sequenced from the same sample in a study of cytomegalovirus exposure and HLA in healthy donors (TCRdb year 2017). The protocol used for the library was the immunoSEQ multiplex PCR assay. A mixture of 60 forward primers for TCR Vbeta segments and 13 reverse primers for TCR Jbeta segments was used in the multiplex PCR. Not all clones reach the TCRdb copy of this immuneACCESS table, which keeps in-frame sequences only. Checked studies attribute under half of the gap to unresolved V genes and leave the rest unexplained. For this sample there are about 110,000 clones; 65% to 75% appear just once. The ten largest clones add up to 2.5% to 3% of the sample. Specimen: PBMCs. These TCRs come from a female donor in good health and CMV-seronegative.

This chain links TRBV28 with TRBJ1-2; 7 bases are shared with TRBD1. Germline assignment: CDR1 MDHEN and CDR2 SYDVKM. V gave up 3 bases and J gave up 2 bases; unmatched junction bases: 9. This CDR3 has 16 amino acids. CDR3 sequence: CASSFRGQPANYGYTF. CDR3 nucleotide sequence: TGTGCCAGCAGTTTTAGGGGACAGCCAGCCAACTATGGCTACACCTTC.

This clone was picked up a small number of times. The CDR3 nucleotides are TGTGCCAGCACCCGCGGTAGCGGGAGTAATGAGCAGTTCTTC. It encodes CASTRGSGSNEQFF. The rearrangement joins TRBV7-9 to TRBJ2-1, with 9 bases fitting TRBD2. The CDR3 runs 14 residues. Germline CDR1 reads SEHNR; CDR2 reads FQNEAQ (reference sequence). With 7 bases clipped from V and 7 bases from J, the junction kept 8 bases outside the gene matches. The entire variable domain, with the rest obtained from reference TRBV7-9 and TRBJ2-1, is as follows: DTGVSQNPRHKITKRGQNVTFRCDPISEHNRLYWYRQTLGQGPEFLTYFQNEAQLEKSRLLSDRFSAERPKGSFSTLEIQRTEQGDSAMYLCASTRGSGSNEQFFGPGTRLTVL.